The clone carrying this TCR beta chain was counted ten times or more. Antigen unknown. This entry belongs to a study of CD8 T cells in ankylosing spondylitis. Findings and caveats of the study: CD8+ disease-linked clones were present at relatively low frequencies in blood. Ankylosing spondylitis blood appeared to carry a characteristic TCR beta motif of fewer than 10 highly homologous variants.

Quantitative 5'-RACE with molecular barcodes produced the TCR beta libraries. TCRdb reprocessed the 5' RACE reads with MiXCR, giving one entry per CDR3 protein. In the table there are approximately 250,000 distinct CDR3 sequences, 8% to 10% of which are singletons. This CDR3 is 11 amino acids long. V was trimmed by 5 bases and J by 5 bases, leaving 9 bases between them. The germline V gene has CDR1 DFQATT and CDR2 SNEGSKA (reference sequence). Material for sequencing was blood, either unsorted or a sorted T cell fraction (not recorded which). This sequence joins TRBV20-1 and TRBJ1-1; D call uncertain. This receptor was taken from a female donor with ankylosing spondylitis or in good health (not recorded which). The CDR3 DNA sequence: TGCAGTGCTCGTAAATCTACTGAAGCTTTCTTT. Protein sequence: CSARKSTEAFF.